This T cell receptor (beta chain) was found in a study of blood T cell repertoires in COVID-19. Sequencing was performed with immunoSEQ multiplex PCR; in TCRdb, only in-frame clones are kept and a portion is missing. The sample records around 70,000 clones, around 74% being singletons. CDR3 length: 14 residues. Trimming took off 4 bases at V and 2 bases at J, with 11 bases between the two ends. Germline V gene data show CDR1 as WNHNN and CDR2 as SYGVQD (reference sequence). The sample consisted of peripheral blood. The V call is TRBV10-1, the J call TRBJ1-1; D is perhaps TRBD1 (5 bases). The sequence was collected from a man aged 65 to 85 with acute or convalescent COVID-19. The CDR3 here is CASSVTRGNTEAFF. CDR3 nucleotide sequence: TGCGCCAGCAGTGTGACAAGGGGAAACACTGAAGCTTTCTTT.